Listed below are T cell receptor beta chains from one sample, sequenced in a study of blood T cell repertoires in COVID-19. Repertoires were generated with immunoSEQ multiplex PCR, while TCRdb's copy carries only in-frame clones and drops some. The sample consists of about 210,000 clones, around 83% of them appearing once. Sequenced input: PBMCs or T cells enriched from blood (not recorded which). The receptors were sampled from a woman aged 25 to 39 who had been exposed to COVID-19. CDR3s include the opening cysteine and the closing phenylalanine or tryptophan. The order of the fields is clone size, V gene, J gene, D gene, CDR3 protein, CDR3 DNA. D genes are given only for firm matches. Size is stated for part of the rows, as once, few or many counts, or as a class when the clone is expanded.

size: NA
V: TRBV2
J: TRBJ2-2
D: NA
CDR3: CASSNAVSHTGELFF
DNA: TGTGCCAGCAGTAACGCAGTGTCCCACACCGGGGAGCTGTTTTTT

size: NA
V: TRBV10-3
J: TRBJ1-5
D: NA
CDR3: CAISEGQPNQPQHF
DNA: TGTGCCATCAGTGAGGGACAGCCCAATCAGCCCCAGCATTTT

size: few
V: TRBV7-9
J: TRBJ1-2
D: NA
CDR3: CASSPTGLNDGYTF
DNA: TGTGCCAGCAGCCCCACAGGGTTAAACGATGGCTACACCTTC

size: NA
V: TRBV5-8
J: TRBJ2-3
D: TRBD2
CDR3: CASSPGGGTDTQYF
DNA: TGTGCCAGCAGTCCGGGGGGAGGGACAGATACGCAGTATTTT

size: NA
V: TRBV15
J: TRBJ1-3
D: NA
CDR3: CATSRALNSGNTIYF
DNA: TGTGCCACCAGCAGAGCCCTTAACTCTGGAAACACCATATATTTT

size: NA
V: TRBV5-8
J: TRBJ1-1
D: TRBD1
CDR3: CASSLRDRGPVRAFF
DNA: TGTGCCAGCAGCTTGAGAGACAGGGGGCCAGTAAGAGCTTTCTTT

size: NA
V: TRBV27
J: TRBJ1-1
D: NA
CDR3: CASSLGDTNTEAFF
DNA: TGTGCCAGCAGTTTGGGGGACACAAACACTGAAGCTTTCTTT

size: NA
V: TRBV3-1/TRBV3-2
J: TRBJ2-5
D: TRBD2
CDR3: CASSHLRGGSYQETQYF
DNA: TGTGCCAGCAGCCATTTGCGGGGGGGATCCTACCAAGAGACCCAGTACTTC

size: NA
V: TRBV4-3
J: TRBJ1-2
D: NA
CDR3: CASSPRDQEPSYGYTF
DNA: TGCGCCAGCAGCCCGAGGGATCAGGAGCCTTCCTATGGCTACACCTTC

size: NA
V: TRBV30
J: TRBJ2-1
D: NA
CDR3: CAWSVYGGNEQFF
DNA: TGTGCCTGGAGTGTATACGGGGGCAATGAGCAGTTCTTC

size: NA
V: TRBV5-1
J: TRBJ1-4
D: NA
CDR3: CASSGGGSGEKLFF
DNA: TGCGCCAGCAGCGGTGGGGGGAGCGGCGAAAAACTGTTTTTT

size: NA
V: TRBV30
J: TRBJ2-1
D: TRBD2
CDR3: CACLFPGLAFNEQFF
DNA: TGTGCCTGTCTCTTCCCGGGACTAGCGTTTAATGAGCAGTTCTTC

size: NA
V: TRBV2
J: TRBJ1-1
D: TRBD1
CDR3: CATQGEVAEAFF
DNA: TGTGCCACCCAGGGGGAAGTCGCTGAAGCTTTCTTT

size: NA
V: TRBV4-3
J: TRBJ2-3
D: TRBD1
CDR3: CASSRDRGATTDTQYF
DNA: TGCGCCAGCAGCCGGGACAGGGGGGCAACCACAGATACGCAGTATTTT

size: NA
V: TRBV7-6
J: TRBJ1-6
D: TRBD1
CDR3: CASSSYRGVDSPLHF
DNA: TGTGCCAGCAGCTCGTACAGGGGAGTGGATTCACCCCTCCACTTT

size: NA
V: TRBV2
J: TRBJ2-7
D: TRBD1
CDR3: CASYRGPYEQYF
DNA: TGTGCCAGTTACAGGGGTCCCTACGAGCAGTACTTC

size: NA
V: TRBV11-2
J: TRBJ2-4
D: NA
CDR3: CASRAPGNIQYF
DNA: TGTGCCAGCAGGGCCCCGGGGAACATTCAGTACTTC

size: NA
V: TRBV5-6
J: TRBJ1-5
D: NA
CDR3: CASSLGAAALRGNQPQHF
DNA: TGTGCCAGCAGCTTGGGGGCGGCAGCACTGAGGGGCAATCAGCCCCAGCATTTT

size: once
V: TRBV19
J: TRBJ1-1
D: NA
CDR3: CASSIPGLNTEAFF
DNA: TGTGCCAGTAGTATCCCGGGTTTGAACACTGAAGCTTTCTTT

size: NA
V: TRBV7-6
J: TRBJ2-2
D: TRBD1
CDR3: CASSLPGQGIGELFF
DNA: TGTGCCAGCAGCTTACCGGGACAGGGAATCGGGGAGCTGTTTTTT

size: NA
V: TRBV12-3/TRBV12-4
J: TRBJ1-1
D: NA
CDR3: CASSLSGTEAFF
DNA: TGTGCCAGCAGTTTGTCGGGCACTGAAGCTTTCTTT

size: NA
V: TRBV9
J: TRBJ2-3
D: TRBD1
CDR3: CASRDPTGDPTDTQYF
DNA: TGTGCCAGCAGGGACCCGACAGGGGACCCCACAGATACGCAGTATTTT

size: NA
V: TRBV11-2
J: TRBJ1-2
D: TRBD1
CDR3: CASSATGTGGWGYTF
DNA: TGTGCCAGCAGCGCCACCGGGACAGGGGGCTGGGGCTACACCTTC

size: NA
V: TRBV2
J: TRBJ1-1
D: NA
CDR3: CASSRGYLNPEAFF
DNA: TGTGCCAGCAGTAGAGGGTACCTGAACCCTGAAGCTTTCTTT

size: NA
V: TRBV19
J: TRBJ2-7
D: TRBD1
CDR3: CASSIFADRDLDEQYF
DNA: TGTGCCAGTAGTATATTCGCGGACAGGGATTTGGACGAGCAGTACTTC

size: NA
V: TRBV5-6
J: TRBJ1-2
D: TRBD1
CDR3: CASSRQGQNYGYTF
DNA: TGTGCCAGCAGCCGACAGGGGCAGAACTATGGCTACACCTTC

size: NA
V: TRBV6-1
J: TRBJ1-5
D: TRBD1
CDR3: CASSERGQIINQPQHF
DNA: TGTGCCAGCAGTGAAAGGGGGCAGATAATTAATCAGCCCCAGCATTTT

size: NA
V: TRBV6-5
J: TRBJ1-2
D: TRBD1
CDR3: CASIPGQGGGGYTF
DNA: TGTGCCAGCATCCCCGGGCAGGGGGGCGGAGGCTACACCTTC

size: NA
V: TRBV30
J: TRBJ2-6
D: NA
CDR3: CAWGPGGANVLTF
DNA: TGTGCCTGGGGTCCGGGAGGGGCCAACGTCCTGACTTTC

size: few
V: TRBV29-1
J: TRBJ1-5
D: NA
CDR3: CSVGPDKNQPQHF
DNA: TGCAGCGTTGGACCCGACAAAAATCAGCCCCAGCATTTT

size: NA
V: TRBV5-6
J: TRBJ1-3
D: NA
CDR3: CASSSDTGFSVRGNTIYF
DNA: TGTGCCAGCAGCTCGGACACAGGGTTTAGTGTGAGAGGAAACACCATATATTTT

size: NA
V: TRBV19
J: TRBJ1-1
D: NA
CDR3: CASLDGRAEAFF
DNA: TGTGCCAGCCTGGACGGGAGGGCTGAAGCTTTCTTT

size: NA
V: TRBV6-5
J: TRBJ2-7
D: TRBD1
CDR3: CASAVQGVPYEQYF
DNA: TGTGCCAGCGCCGTACAGGGGGTCCCCTACGAGCAGTACTTC

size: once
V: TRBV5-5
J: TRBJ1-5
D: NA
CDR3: CASSLVEDISNQPQHF
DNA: TGTGCCAGCAGCTTGGTTGAGGACATTAGCAATCAGCCCCAGCATTTT

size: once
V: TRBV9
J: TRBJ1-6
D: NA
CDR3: CASSLDSSYNSPLHF
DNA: TGTGCCAGCAGCCTGGACAGCTCCTATAATTCACCCCTCCACTTT

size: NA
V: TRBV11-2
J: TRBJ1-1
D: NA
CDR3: CASIGRRTEAFF
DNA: TGTGCCAGCATAGGGAGGCGCACTGAAGCTTTCTTT

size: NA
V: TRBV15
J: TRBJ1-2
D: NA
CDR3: CATSRVQGYGYTF
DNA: TGTGCCACCAGCAGAGTGCAGGGATATGGCTACACCTTC

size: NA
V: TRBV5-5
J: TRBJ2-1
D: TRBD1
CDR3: CASSWGRQGNEQFF
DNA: TGTGCCAGCAGCTGGGGACGACAGGGGAATGAGCAGTTCTTC

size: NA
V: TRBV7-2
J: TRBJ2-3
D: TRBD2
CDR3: CASSLGISGGLGPQQYF
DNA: TGTGCCAGCAGCTTAGGGATCAGCGGGGGCTTGGGACCCCAGCAGTATTTT

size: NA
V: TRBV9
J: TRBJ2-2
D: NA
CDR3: CASSFRGANTGELFF
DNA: TGTGCCAGCAGCTTCAGGGGAGCGAACACCGGGGAGCTGTTTTTT

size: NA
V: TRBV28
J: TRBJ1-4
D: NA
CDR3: CASSLLGAPSYNEKLFF
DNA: TGTGCCAGCAGTTTGCTAGGGGCTCCCTCTTATAATGAAAAACTGTTTTTT

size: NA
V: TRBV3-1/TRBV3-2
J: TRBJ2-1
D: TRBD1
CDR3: CASSHGQEYNEQFF
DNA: TGTGCCAGCAGCCACGGACAGGAATACAATGAGCAGTTCTTC

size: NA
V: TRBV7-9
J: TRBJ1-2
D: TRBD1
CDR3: CASSDRDYGYTF
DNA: TGTGCCAGCTCCGACAGGGACTATGGCTACACCTTC

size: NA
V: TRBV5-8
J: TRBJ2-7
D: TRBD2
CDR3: CASSLDLAGAGEQYF
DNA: TGTGCCAGCAGCTTGGACCTAGCGGGTGCGGGTGAGCAGTACTTC

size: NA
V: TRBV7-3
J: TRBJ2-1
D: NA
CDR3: CASSLRRGDSYNEQFF
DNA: TGTGCCAGCAGCTTAAGGCGGGGGGACAGCTACAATGAGCAGTTCTTC